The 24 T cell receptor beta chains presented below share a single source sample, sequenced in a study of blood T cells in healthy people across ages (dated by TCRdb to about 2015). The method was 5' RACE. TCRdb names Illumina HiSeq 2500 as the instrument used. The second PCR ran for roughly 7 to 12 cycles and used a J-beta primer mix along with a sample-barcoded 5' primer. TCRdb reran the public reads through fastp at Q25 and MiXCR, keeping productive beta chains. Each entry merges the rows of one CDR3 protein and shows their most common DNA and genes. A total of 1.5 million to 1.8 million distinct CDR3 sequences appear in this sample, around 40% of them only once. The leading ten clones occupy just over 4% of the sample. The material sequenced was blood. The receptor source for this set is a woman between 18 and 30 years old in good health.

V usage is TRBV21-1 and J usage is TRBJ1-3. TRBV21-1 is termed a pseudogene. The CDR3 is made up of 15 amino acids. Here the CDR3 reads CASSKDGDSGNTIYF. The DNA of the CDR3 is TGTGCCAGCAGCAAAGACGGGGACTCTGGAAACACCATATATTTT.

CDR3 region: CASSLNWFGQPQHF. CDR3 bases: TGTGCCAGCAGTTTAAATTGGTTCGGTCAGCCCCAGCATTTT. This chain uses TRBV12-3 or TRBV12-4 with TRBJ1-5, with D unresolved. The CDR3 is made up of 14 amino acids. Trimming removed 2 bases from V and 6 bases from J, with 11 bases in between.

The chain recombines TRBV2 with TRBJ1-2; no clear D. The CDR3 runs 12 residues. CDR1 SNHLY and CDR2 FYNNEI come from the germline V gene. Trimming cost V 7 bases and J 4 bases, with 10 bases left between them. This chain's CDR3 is CASIGRAYGYTF. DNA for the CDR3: TGTGCCAGCATTGGACGGGCCTATGGCTACACCTTC.

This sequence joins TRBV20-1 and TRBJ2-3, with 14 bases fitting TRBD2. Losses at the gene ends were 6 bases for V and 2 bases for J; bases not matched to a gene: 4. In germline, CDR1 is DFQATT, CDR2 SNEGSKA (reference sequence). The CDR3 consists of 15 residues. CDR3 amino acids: CSAGTSGSITDTQYF. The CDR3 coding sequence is TGCAGTGCCGGGACTAGCGGGAGTATCACAGATACGCAGTATTTT.

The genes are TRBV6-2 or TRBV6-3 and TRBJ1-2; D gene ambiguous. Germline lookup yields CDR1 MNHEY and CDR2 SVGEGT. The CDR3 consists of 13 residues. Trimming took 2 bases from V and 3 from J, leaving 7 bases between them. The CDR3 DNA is TGTGCCAGCAGTTACCTATCCCACTATGGCTACACCTTC. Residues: CASSYLSHYGYTF.

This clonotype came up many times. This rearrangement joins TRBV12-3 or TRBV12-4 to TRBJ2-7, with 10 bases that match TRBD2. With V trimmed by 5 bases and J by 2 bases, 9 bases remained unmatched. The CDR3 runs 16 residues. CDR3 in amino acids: CASSAYSGGLPYEQYF. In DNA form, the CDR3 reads TGTGCCAGCAGTGCCTATAGCGGGGGGCTTCCCTACGAGCAGTACTTC.

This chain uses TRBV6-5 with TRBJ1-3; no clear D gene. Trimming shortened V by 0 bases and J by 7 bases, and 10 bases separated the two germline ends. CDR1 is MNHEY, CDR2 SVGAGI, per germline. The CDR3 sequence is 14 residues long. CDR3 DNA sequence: TGTGCCAGCAGTTACTCTCGGGCTCAGAACACCATATATTTT. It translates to CASSYSRAQNTIYF.

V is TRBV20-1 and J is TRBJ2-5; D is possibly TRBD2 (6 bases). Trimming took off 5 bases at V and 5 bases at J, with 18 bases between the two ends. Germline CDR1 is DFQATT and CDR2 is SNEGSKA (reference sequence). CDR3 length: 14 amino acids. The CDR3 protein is CSAEGRRGLETQYF. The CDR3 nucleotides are TGCAGTGCTGAGGGTAGGCGGGGCTTGGAGACCCAGTACTTC.

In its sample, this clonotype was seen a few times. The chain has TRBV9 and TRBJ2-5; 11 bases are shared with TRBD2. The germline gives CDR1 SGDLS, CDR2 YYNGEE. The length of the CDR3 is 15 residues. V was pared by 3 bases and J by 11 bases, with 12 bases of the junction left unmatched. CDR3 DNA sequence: TGTGCCAGCAGCGCCGGACTAGCGGGTGCTAATGAGCAGTACTTC. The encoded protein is CASSAGLAGANEQYF.

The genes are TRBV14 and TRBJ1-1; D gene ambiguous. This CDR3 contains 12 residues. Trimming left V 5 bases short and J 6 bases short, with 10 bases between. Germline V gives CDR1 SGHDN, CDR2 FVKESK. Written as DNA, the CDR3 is TGTGCCAGCAGCTCCCTACTCGCTGAAGCTTTCTTT. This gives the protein CASSSLLAEAFF.

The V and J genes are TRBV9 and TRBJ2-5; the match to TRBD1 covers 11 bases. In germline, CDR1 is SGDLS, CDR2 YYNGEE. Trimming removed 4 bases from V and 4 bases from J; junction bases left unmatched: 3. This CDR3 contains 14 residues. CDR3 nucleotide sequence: TGTGCCAGCAGCTTGGGACAGGGGGTAGAGACCCAGTACTTC. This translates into CASSLGQGVETQYF.

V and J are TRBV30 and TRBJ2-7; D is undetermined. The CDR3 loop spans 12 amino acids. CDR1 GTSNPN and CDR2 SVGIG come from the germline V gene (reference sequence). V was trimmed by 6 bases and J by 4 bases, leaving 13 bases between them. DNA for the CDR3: TGTGCCTGCCGTGGGGTGACTTACGAGCAGTACTTC. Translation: CACRGVTYEQYF.

The CDR3 nucleotides read TGCGCCAGCAGCTTGGAACCAGGGAGCTCCTACGAGCAGTACTTC. This translates into CASSLEPGSSYEQYF. The rearrangement joins TRBV5-1 to TRBJ2-7, with D tentatively TRBD1 or TRBD2 (5 bases each). This CDR3 spans 15 amino acids. The germline gives CDR1 SGHRS, CDR2 YFSETQ. The V end lost 0 bases, the J end lost 0 bases, and 10 bases lay between the germline ends.

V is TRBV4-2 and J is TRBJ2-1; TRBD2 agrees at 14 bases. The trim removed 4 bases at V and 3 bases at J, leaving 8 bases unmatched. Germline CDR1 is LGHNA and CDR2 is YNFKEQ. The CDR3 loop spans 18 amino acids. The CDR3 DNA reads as TGTGCCAGCAGCCTTACCGGGACTAGCGGGAGTGTCTACAATGAGCAGTTCTTC. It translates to CASSLTGTSGSVYNEQFF.

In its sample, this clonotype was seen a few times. The CDR3 here is CASSQDLRGPGGYTF. CDR3 sequence (DNA): TGTGCCAGCAGCCAAGATTTAAGGGGGCCTGGTGGCTACACCTTC. The chain combines TRBV14 with TRBJ1-2; 7 bases match TRBD1. Germline-derived CDR1 and CDR2 are SGHDN and FVKESK. After removal of 0 bases from V and 7 bases from J, the junction contained 8 bases not matched to a gene. The CDR3 contains 15 residues.

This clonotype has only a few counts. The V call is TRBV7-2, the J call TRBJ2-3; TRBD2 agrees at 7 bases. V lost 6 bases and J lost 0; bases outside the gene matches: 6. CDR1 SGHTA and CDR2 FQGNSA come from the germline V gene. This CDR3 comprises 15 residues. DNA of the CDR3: TGTGCCAGCAGGTCAAGCGGGGATAGCACAGATACGCAGTATTTT. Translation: CASRSSGDSTDTQYF.

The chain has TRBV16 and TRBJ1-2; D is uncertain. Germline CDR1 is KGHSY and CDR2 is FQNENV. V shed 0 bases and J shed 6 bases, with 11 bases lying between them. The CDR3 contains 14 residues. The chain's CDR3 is CASSQSAASHGYTF. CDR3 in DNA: TGTGCCAGCAGCCAATCGGCGGCGTCACATGGCTACACCTTC.

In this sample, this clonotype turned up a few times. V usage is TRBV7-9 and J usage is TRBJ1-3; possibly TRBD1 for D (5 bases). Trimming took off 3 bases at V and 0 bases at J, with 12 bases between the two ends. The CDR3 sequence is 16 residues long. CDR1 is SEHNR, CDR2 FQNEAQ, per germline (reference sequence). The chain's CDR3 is CASSFPGRISGNTIYF. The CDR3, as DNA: TGTGCCAGCAGCTTCCCGGGACGCATCTCTGGAAACACCATATATTTT.

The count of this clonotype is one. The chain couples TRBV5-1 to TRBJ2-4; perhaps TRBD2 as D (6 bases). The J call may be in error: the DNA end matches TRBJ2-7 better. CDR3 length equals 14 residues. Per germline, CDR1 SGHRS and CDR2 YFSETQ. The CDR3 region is CASSARTGEDEQYF. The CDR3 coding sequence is TGCGCCAGCAGCGCCCGTACTGGGGAGGACGAGCAGTACTTC.

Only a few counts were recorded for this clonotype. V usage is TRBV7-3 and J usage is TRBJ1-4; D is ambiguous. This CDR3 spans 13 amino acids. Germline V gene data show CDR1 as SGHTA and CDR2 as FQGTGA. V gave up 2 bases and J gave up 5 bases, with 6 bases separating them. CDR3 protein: CASSLGGNEKLFF. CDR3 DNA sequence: TGTGCCAGCAGCTTAGGCGGAAATGAAAAACTGTTTTTT.

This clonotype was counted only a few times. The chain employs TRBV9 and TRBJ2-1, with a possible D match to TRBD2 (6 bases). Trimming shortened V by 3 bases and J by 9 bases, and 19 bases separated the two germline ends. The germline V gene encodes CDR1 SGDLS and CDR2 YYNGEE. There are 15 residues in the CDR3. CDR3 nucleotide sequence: TGTGCCAGCAGCGGGACCGGGACTTTCGCAAGTGAGCAGTTCTTC. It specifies CASSGTGTFASEQFF.

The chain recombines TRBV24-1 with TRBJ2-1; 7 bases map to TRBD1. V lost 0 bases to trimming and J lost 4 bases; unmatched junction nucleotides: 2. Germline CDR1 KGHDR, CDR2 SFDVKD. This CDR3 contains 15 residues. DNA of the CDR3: TGTGCCACCAGTGATTTGAAGGGGGCTTACAATGAGCAGTTCTTC. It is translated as CATSDLKGAYNEQFF.

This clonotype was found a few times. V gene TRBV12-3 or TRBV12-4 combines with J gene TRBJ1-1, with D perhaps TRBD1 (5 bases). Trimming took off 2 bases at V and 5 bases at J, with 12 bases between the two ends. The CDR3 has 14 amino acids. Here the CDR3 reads CASSLLQGWTEAFF. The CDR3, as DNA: TGTGCCAGCAGTTTACTGCAGGGTTGGACTGAAGCTTTCTTT.

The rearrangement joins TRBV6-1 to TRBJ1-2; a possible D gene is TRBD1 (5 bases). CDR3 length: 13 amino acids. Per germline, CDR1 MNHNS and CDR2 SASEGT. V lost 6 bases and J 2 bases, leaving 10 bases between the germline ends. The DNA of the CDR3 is TGTGCCAGCAGGTTTGACAGAAACTATGGCTACACCTTC. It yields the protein CASRFDRNYGYTF.